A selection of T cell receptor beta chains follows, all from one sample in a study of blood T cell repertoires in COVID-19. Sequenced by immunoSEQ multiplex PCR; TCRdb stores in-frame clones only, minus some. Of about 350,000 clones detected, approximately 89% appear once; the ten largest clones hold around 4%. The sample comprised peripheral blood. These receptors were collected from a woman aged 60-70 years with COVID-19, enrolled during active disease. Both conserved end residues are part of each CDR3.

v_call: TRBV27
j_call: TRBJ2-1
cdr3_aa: CASSSPSGGNNEQFF

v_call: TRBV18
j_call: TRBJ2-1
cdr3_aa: CASCATSIYDEQFF

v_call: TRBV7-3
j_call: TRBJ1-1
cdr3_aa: CASSFGVRTEAFF

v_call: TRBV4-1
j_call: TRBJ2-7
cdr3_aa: CASSQGGRVAEQYF

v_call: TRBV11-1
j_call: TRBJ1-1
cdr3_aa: CASTGTVGYTEAFF

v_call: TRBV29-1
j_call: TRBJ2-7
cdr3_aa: CSGQRGYEQYF

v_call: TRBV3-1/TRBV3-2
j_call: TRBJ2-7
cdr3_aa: CASSPGGYEQYF

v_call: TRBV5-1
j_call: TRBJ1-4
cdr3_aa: CASSLGATNEKLFF

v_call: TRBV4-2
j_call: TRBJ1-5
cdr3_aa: CASSQAGLGNQPQHF

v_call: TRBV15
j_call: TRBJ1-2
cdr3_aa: CATSRAGDTNYGYTF

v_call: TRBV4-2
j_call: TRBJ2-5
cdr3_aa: CASSQVYRGGVKTQYF

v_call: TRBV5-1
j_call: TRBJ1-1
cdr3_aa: CASSLGPGGRGTEAFF

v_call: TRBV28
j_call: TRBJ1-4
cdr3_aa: CASSPASGGGKLFF

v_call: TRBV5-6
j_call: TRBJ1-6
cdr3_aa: CASSLVAGGNSPLHF

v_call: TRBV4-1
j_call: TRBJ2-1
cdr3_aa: CASSQGLATYNEQFF

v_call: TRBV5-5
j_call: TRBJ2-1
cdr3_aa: CASSFGGAYSYNEQFF

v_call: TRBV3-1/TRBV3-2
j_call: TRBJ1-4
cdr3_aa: CASRKGQGEKLFF

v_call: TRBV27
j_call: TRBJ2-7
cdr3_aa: CASSPDRASSYEQYF

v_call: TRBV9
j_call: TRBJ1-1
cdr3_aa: CASSQDSLTEAFF

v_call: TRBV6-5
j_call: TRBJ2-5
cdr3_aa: CASKRGGNQETQYF

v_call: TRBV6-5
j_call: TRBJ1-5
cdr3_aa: CASSPDRSGNQPQHF

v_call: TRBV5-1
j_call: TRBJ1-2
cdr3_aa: CASSLAPGLFYGYTF

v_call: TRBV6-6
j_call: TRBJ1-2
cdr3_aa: CASSPPGVYGYTF

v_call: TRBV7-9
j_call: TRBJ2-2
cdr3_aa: CASSLVGSNTGELFF

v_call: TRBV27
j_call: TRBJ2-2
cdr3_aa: CASSPILAGGPGGELFF

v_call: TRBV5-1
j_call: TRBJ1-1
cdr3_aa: CASSLVGDWTEAFF

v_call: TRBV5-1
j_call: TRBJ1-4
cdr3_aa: CASSTGQGNEKLFF

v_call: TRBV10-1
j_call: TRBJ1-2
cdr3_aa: CASSRDRGSYGYTF